This TCR beta chain stems from a study of blood T cell repertoires in COVID-19. Study as a whole: There were acute and convalescent COVID-19 samples, and they came from the United States, Italy and Spain.

The Seattle patients, enrolled during active infection, were followed longitudinally. Source study methods: Amplifying reference gene primers gave estimates of nucleated cell counts. The assay was immunoSEQ multiplex PCR, and TCRdb's table has in-frame clones only and misses some. Clone size and the V and J calls come from that table; the DNA yielded D and trimming. Of about 480,000 clones listed, 75% to 90% are singletons. This sequence was found in a man between 18 and 29 years old with COVID-19, enrolled during active disease. The specimen sequenced was peripheral blood.

The CDR3 sequence: CASSGGQETQYF. The CDR3 nucleotides read TGTGCCAGCAGCGGAGGCCAAGAGACCCAGTACTTC. The chain combines TRBV5-4 with TRBJ2-5, with TRBD2 as a possible D gene (5 bases). V lost 4 bases and J lost 1, with 5 bases in between. Germline V gene lookup returns CDR1 SGHNT and CDR2 YYREEE (reference sequence). The CDR3 spans 12 residues.